The clone carrying this TCR beta chain showed up just once. This sample was taken from a study of T cell responses to AZD1222 COVID-19 vaccine. Measured with immunoSEQ multiplex PCR; TCRdb has only the in-frame clones, and not every one. The data contain 150,000 to 200,000 clones, about 87% of them seen just once; the ten biggest clones take up 2.5% to 3%. CDR3 length equals 15 residues. Trimming removed 1 base at V and 5 bases at J, with 14 bases between. Germline V gene data show CDR1 as LNHNV and CDR2 as YYDKDF (reference sequence). The starting material was peripheral blood, obtained on day 0 of MenACWY control vaccination. The receptor comes from an adult in good health. V and J are TRBV15 and TRBJ2-5; D unclear. Written as DNA, the CDR3 is TGTGCCACCAGCAGAGGAGACAAGGGTAGGGAGACCCAGTACTTC. Translated, it gives CATSRGDKGRETQYF.